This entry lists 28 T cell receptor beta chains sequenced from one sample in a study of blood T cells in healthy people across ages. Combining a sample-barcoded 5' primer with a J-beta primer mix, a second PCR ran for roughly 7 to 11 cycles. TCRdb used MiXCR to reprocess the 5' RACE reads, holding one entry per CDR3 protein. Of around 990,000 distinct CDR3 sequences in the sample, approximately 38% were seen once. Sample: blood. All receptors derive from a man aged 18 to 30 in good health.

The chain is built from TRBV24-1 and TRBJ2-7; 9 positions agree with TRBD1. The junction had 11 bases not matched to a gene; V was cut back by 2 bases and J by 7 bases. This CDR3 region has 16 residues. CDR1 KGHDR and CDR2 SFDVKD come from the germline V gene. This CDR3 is CATSDSEQGAYNEQYF. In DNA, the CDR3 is TGTGCCACCAGTGATTCCGAACAGGGGGCCTACAATGAGCAGTACTTC.

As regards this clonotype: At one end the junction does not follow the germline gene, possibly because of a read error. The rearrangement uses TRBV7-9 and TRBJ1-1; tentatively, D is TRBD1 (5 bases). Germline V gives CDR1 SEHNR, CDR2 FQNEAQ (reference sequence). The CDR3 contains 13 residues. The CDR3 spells CSSTQGPNTEAFF. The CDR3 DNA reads TGTTCCAGCACCCAGGGACCCAACACTGAAGCTTTCTTT.

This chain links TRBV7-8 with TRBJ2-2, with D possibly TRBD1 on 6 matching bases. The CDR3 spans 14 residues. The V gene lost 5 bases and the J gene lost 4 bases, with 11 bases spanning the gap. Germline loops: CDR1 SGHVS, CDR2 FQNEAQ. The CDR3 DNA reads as TGTGCCAGCAGCCTCAGGGGATTCACCGGGGAGCTGTTTTTT. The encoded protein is CASSLRGFTGELFF.

CDR3 region: CASSRLDNEQYF. The DNA of the CDR3 is TGTGCCAGCAGCCGACTCGACAATGAGCAGTACTTC. The chain combines TRBV7-9 with TRBJ2-1; D uncertain. The J call is in doubt because the DNA end fits TRBJ2-7 better. This CDR3 comprises 12 residues. CDR1 is SEHNR and CDR2 is FQNEAQ in the germline V gene (reference sequence).

The CDR3 DNA follows: TGCAGTGCTAGAAGCGTGTCCGGGGCCAACGTCCTGACTTTC. This gives the protein CSARSVSGANVLTF. The chain has TRBV20-1 and TRBJ2-6; D is uncertain. Per germline, CDR1 DFQATT and CDR2 SNEGSKA (reference sequence). CDR3 size: 14 residues. V was shortened by 2 bases and J by 4 bases, with 9 bases between the two germline ends.

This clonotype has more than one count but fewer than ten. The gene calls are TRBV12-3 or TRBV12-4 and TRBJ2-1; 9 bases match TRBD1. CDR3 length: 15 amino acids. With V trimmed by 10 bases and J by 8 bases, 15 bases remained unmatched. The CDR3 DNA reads TGTGCCACCACCCGGGTACAGGGGGCTCTTGATGAGCAGTTCTTC. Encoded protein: CATTRVQGALDEQFF.

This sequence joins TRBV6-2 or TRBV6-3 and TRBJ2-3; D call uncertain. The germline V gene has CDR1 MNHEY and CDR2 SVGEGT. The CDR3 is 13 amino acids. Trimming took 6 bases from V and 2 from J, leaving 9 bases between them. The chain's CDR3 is CASRLRPTDTQYF. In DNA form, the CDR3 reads TGTGCCAGCAGATTAAGGCCCACAGATACGCAGTATTTT.

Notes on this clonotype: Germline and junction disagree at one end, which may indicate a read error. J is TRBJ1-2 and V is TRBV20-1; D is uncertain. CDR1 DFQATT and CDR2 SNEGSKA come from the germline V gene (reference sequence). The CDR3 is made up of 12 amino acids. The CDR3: CSAIGPNYGYIF. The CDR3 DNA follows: TGCAGTGCTATCGGTCCTAACTATGGCTACATCTTC.

The CDR3 loop reads CSASRVKETQYF. The CDR3 coding sequence is TGCAGTGCTAGTCGTGTAAAAGAGACCCAGTACTTC. The J gene is TRBJ2-5, the V gene TRBV20-1; D gene uncertain. The germline gives CDR1 DFQATT, CDR2 SNEGSKA (reference sequence). CDR3 size: 12 residues. V was shortened by 3 bases and J by 3 bases, with 8 bases between the two germline ends.

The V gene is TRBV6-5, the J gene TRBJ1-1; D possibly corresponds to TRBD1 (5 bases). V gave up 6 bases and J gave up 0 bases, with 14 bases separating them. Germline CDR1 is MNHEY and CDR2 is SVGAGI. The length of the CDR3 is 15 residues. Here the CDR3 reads CASRLSGGMNTEAFF. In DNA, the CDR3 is TGTGCCAGCAGATTGTCTGGGGGGATGAACACTGAAGCTTTCTTT.

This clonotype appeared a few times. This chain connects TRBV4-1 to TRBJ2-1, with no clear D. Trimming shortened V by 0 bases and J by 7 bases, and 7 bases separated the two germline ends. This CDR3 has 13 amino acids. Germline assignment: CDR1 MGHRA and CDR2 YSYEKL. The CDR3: CASSQERENEQFF. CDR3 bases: TGCGCCAGCAGCCAAGAAAGGGAAAATGAGCAGTTCTTC.

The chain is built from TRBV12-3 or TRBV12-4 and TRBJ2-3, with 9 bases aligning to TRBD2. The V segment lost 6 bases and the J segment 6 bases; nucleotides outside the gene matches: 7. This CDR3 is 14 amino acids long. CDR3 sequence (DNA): TGTGCCAGCAGATCCGGCCTAGCGGGGGATACGCAGTATTTT. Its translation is CASRSGLAGDTQYF.

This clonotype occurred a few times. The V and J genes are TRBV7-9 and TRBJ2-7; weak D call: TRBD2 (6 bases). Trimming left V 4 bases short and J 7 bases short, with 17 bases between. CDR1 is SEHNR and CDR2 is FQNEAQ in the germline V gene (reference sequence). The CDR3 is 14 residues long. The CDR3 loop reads CASSSPGLLNEQYF. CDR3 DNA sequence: TGTGCCAGCAGCTCACCAGGACTATTGAATGAGCAGTACTTC.

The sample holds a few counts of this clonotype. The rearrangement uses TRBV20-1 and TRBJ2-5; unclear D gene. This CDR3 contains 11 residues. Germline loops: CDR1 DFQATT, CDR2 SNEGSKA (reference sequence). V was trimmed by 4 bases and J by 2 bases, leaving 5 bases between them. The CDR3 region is CSATEQETQYF. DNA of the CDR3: TGCAGTGCTACGGAGCAAGAGACCCAGTACTTC.

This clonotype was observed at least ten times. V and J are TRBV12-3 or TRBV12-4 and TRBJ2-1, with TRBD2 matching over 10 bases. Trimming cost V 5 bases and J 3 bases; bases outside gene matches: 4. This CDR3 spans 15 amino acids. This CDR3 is CASSLGTSVYNEQFF. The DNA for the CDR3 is TGTGCCAGCAGTCTGGGGACTAGCGTCTACAATGAGCAGTTCTTC.

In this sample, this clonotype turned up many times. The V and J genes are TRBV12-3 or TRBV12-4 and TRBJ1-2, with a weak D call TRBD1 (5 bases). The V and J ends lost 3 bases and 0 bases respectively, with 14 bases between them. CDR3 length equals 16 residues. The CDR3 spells CASSFLTALANYGYTF. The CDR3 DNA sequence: TGTGCCAGCAGTTTCCTGACAGCCTTAGCTAACTATGGCTACACCTTC.

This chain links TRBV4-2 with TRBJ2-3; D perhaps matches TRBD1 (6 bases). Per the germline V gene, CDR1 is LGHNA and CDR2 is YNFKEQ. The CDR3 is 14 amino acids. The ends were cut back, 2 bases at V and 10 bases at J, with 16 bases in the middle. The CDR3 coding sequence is TGTGCCAGCAGCCAACGGCTTGGGGGCATGGCGCAGTATTTT. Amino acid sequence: CASSQRLGGMAQYF.

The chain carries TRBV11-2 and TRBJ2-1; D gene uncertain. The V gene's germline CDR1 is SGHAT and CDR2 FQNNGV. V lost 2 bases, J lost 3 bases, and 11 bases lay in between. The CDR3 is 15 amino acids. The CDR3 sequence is CASSLTAGIYNEQFF. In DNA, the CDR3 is TGTGCCAGCAGCTTAACGGCAGGAATCTACAATGAGCAGTTCTTC.

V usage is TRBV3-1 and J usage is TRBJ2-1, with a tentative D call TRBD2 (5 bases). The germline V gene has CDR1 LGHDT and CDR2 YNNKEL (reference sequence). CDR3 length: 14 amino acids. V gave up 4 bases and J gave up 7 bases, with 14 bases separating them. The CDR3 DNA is TGTGCCAGCAGCCGGGAGATGTGCAGGAATGAGCAGTTCTTC. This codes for CASSREMCRNEQFF.

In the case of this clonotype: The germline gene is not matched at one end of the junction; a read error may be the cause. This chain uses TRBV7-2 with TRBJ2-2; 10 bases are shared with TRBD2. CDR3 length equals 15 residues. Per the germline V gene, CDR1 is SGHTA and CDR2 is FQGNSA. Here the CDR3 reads CAGSQLAGLAGELFF. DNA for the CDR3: TGTGCCGGCAGCCAACTAGCGGGGTTGGCCGGGGAGCTGTTTTTT.

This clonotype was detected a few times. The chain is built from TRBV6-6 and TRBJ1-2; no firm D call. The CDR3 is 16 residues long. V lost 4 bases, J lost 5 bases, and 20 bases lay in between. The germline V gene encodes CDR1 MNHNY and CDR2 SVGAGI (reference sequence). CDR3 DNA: TGTGCCAGCAGTTGGAAAACCTCCGGGTCTCCGTATGGCTACACCTTC. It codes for CASSWKTSGSPYGYTF.

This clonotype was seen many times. The CDR3 is CASRQGDTQYF. For the CDR3, the DNA is TGTGCCAGCAGACAGGGGGATACGCAGTATTTT. This rearrangement joins TRBV7-2 to TRBJ2-3; TRBD1 agrees at 7 bases. Germline V gene lookup returns CDR1 SGHTA and CDR2 FQGNSA. This CDR3 has 11 residues. The J segment lost 6 bases and the V segment lost 6 bases, leaving 0 bases of the junction unmatched.

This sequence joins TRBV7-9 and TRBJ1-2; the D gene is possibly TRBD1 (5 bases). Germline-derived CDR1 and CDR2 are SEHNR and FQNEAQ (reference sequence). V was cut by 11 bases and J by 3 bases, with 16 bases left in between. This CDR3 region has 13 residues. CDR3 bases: TGTGCCTCACAGGACCCGGACTACTATGGCTACACCTTC. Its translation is CASQDPDYYGYTF.

The CDR3 coding sequence is TGCAGCGTTGAAGGGCAGAACACTGAAGCTTTCTTT. Translation: CSVEGQNTEAFF. The gene calls are TRBV29-1 and TRBJ1-1; D remains ambiguous. Germline V gives CDR1 SQVTM, CDR2 ANQGSEA. The CDR3 extends over 12 amino acids. Trimming cost V 1 base and J 1 base, with 4 bases left between them.

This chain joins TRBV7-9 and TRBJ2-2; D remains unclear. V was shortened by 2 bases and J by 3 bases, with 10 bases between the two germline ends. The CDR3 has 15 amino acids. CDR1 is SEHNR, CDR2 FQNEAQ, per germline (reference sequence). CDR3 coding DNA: TGTGCCAGCAGCTTAAGGGCGGAAGACACCGGGGAGCTGTTTTTT. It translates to CASSLRAEDTGELFF.

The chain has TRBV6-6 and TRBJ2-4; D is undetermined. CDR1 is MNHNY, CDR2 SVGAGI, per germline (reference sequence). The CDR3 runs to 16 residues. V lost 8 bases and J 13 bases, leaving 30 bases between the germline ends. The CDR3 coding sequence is TGTGCCAGCGGCTCACTCCACGACACATATGGGAATGAGCAGTACTTC. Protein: CASGSLHDTYGNEQYF.

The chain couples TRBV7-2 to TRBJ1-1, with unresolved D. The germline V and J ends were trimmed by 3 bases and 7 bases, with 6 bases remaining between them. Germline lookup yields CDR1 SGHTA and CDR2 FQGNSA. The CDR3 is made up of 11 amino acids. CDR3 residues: CASSFGYEAFF. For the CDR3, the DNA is TGTGCCAGCAGCTTCGGGTATGAAGCTTTCTTT.

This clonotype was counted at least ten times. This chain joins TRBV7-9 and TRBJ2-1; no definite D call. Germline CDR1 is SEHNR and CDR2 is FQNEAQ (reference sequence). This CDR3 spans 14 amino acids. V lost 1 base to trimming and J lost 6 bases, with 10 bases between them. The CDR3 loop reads CASSLVPRTNEQFF. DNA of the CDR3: TGTGCCAGCAGCTTAGTCCCCAGAACCAATGAGCAGTTCTTC.